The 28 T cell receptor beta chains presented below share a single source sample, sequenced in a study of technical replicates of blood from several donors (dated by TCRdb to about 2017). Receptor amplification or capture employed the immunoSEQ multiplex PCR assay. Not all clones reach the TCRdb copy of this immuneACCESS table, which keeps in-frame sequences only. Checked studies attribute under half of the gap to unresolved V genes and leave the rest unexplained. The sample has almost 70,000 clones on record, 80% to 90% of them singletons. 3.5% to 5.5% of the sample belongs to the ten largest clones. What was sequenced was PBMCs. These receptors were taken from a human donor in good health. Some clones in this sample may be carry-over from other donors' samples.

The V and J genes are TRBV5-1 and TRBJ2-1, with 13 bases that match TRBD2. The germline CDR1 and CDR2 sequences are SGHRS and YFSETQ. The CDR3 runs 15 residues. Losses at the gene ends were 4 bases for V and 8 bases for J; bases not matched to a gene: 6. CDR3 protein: CASSVTSGGAHEQFF. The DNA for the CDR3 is TGCGCCAGCAGCGTCACTAGCGGGGGGGCTCATGAGCAGTTCTTC.

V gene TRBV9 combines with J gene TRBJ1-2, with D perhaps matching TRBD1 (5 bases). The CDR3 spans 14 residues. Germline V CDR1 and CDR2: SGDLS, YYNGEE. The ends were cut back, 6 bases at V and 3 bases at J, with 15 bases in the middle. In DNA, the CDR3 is TGTGCCAGCAACCCGAACGACAGACACTATGGCTACACCTTC. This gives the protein CASNPNDRHYGYTF.

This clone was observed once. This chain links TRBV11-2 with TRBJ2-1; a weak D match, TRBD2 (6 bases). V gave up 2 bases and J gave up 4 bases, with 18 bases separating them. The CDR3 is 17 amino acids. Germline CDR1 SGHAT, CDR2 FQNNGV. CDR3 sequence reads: CASSLLGAGTRYNEQFF. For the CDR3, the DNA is TGTGCCAGCAGCTTATTGGGAGCGGGCACTAGGTACAATGAGCAGTTCTTC.

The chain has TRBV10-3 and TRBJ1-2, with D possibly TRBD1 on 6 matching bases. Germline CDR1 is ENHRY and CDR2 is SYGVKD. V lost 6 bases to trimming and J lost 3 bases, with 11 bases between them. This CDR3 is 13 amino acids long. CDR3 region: CAISRGEDYGYTF. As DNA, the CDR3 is TGTGCCATCAGCAGGGGTGAGGACTATGGCTACACCTTC.

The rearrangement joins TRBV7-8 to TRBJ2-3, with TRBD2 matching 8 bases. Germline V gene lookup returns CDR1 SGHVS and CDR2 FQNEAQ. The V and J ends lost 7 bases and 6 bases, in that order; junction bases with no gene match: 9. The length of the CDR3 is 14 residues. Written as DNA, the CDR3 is TGTGCCAGCACCTACGGGGGGGGGAGGGATACGCAGTATTTT. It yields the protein CASTYGGGRDTQYF. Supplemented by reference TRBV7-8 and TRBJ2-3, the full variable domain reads GAGVSQSPRYKVAKRGQDVALRCDPISGHVSLFWYQQALGQGPEFLTYFQNEAQLDKSGLPSDRFFAERPEGSVSTLKIQRTQQEDSAVYLCASTYGGGRDTQYFGPGTRLTVL.

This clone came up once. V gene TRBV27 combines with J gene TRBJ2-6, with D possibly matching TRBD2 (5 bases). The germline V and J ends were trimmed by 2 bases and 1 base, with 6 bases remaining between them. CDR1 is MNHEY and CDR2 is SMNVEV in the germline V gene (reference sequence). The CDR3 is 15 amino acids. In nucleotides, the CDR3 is TGTGCCAGCAGTTTAGAGGGTTCTGGGGCCAACGTCCTGACTTTC. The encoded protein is CASSLEGSGANVLTF.

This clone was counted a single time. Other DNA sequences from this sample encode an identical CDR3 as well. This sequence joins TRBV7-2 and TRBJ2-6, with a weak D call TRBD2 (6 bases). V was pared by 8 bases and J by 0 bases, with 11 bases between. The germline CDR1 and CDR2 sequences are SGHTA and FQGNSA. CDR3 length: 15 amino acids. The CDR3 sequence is CASSSGGSGANVLTF. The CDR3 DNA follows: TGTGCCAGCTCCTCCGGGGGCTCTGGGGCCAACGTCCTGACTTTC.

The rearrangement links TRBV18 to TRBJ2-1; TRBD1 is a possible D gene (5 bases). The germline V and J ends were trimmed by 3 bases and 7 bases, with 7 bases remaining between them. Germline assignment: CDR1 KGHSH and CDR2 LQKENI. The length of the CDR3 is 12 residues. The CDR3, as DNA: TGTGCCAGCTCACCGGACATGAATGAGCAGTTCTTC. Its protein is CASSPDMNEQFF.

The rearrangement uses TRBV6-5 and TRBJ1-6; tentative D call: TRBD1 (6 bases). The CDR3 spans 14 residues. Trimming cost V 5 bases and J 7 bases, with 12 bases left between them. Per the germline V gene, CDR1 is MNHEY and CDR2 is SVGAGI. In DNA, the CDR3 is TGTGCCAGCAGTCCGGACAGAATCAATTCACCCCTCCACTTT. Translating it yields CASSPDRINSPLHF.

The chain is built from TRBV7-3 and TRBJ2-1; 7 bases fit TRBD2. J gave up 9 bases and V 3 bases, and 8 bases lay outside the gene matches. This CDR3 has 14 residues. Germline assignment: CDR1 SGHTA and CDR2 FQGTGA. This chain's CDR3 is CASSLYGRATEQFF. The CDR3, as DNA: TGTGCCAGCAGCTTGTATGGGAGGGCCACTGAGCAGTTCTTC.

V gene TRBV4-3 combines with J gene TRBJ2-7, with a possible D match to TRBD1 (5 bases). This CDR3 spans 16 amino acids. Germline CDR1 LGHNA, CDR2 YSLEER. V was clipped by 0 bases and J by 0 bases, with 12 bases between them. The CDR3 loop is CASSQDPQTVSYEQYF. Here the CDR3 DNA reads TGCGCCAGCAGCCAAGATCCCCAGACAGTCTCCTACGAGCAGTACTTC.

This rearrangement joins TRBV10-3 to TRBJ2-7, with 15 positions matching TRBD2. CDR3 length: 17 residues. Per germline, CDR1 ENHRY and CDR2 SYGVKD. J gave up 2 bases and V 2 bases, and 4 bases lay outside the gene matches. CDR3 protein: CAISEGTSGRIPYEQYF. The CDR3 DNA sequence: TGTGCCATCAGTGAGGGGACTAGCGGGAGGATCCCCTACGAGCAGTACTTC.

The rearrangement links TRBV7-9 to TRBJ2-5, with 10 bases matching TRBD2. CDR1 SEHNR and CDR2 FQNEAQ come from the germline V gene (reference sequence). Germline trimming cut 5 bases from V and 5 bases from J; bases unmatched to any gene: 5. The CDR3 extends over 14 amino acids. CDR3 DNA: TGTGCCAGCAGCCCGGGACTAGCGATTGAGACCCAGTACTTC. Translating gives CASSPGLAIETQYF.

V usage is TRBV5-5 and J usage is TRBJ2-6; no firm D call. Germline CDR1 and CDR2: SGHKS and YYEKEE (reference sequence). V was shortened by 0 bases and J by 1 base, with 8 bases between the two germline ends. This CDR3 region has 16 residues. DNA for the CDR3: TGTGCCAGCAGCTTGGTGGGCAGGTCTGGGGCCAACGTCCTGACTTTC. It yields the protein CASSLVGRSGANVLTF.

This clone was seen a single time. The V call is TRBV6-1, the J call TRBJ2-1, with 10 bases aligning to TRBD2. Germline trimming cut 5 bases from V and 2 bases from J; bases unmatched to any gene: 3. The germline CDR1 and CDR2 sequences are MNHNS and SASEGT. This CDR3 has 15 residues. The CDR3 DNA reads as TGTGCCAGCAGTATAGCGGGGGGCCCCTACAATGAGCAGTTCTTC. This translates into CASSIAGGPYNEQFF.

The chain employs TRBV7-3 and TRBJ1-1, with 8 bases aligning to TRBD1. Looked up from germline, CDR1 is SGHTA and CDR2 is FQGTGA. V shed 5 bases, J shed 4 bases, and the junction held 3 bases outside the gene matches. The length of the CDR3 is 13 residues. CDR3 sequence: CASSVQGATEAFF. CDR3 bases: TGTGCCAGCAGCGTCCAGGGGGCCACTGAAGCTTTCTTT.

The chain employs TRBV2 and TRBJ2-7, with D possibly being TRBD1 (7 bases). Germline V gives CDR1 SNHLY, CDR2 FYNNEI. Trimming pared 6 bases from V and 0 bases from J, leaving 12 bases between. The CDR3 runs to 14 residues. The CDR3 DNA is TGTGCCAGCAGCGGGGGACAGAACTCCTACGAGCAGTACTTC. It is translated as CASSGGQNSYEQYF. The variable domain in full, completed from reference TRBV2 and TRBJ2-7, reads EPEVTQTPSHQVTQMGQEVILRCVPISNHLYFYWYRQILGQKVEFLVSFYNNEISEKSEIFDDQFSVERPDGSNFTLKIRSTKLEDSAMYFCASSGGQNSYEQYFGPGTRLTVT.

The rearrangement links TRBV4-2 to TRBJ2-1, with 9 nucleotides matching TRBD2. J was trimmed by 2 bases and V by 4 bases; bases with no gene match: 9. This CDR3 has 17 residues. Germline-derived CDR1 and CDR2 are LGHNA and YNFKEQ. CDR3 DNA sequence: TGTGCCAGCAGCCCCCAAAGTAGCGGGAGCACCTACAATGAGCAGTTCTTC. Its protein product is CASSPQSSGSTYNEQFF.

The CDR3 loop is CASSLATGGEQYF. The CDR3 nucleotides are TGTGCCAGCAGCTTAGCAACCGGGGGAGAGCAGTACTTC. J is TRBJ2-7 and V is TRBV11-1; D perhaps matches TRBD2 (6 bases). The length of the CDR3 is 13 residues. The V gene lost 0 bases and the J gene lost 7 bases, with 10 bases spanning the gap. The germline V gene encodes CDR1 SGHAT and CDR2 FQDESV (reference sequence).

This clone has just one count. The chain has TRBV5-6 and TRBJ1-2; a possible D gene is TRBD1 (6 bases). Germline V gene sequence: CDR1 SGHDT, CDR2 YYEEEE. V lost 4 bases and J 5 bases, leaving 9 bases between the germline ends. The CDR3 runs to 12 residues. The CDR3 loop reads CASSPGQYGYTF. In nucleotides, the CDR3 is TGTGCCAGCAGCCCGGGACAATATGGCTACACCTTC.

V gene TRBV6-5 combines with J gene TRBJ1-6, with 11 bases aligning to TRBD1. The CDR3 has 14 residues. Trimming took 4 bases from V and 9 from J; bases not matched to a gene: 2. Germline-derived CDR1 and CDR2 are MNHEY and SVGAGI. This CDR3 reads CASSSGQGVSPLHF. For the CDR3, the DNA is TGTGCCAGCAGTTCGGGACAGGGGGTTTCACCCCTCCACTTT.

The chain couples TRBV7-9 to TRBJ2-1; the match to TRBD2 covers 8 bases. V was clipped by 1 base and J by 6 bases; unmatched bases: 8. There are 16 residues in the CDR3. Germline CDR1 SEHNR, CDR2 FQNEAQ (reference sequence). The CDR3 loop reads CASSLVGLAGGNEQFF. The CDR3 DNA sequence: TGTGCCAGCAGCTTAGTCGGGCTAGCGGGTGGCAATGAGCAGTTCTTC.

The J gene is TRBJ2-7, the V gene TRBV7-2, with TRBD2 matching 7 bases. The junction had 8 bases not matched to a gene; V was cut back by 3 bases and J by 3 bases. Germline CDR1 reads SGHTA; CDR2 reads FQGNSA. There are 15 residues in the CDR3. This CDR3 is CASSFFRGVNYEQYF. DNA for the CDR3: TGTGCCAGCAGCTTCTTCCGGGGGGTGAACTACGAGCAGTACTTC.

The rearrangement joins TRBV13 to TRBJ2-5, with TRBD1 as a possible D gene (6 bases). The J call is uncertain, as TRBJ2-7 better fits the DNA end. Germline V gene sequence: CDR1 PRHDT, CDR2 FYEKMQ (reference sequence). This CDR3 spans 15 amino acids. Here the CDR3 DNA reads TGTGCCAGCAGCTTATGGTTTGGGGGCTCGGGCGAGCAGTACTTC. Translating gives CASSLWFGGSGEQYF.

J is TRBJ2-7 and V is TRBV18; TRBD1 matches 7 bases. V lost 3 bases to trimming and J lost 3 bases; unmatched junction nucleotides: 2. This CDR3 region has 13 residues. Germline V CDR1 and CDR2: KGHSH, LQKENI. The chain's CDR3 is CASSPGQDYEQYF. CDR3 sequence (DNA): TGTGCCAGCTCACCCGGACAGGACTACGAGCAGTACTTC.

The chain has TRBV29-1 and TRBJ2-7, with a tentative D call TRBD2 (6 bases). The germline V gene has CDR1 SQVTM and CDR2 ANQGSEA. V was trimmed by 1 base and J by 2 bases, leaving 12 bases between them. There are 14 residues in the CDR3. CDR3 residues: CSVEAAGRTYEQYF. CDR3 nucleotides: TGCAGCGTTGAAGCGGCGGGGCGTACCTACGAGCAGTACTTC.

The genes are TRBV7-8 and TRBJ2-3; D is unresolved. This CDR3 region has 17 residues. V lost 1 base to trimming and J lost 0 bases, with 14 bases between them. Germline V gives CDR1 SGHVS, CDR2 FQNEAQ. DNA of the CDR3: TGTGCCAGCAGCTTAGTCCTTACGGTCTCTAGCACAGATACGCAGTATTTT. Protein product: CASSLVLTVSSTDTQYF.

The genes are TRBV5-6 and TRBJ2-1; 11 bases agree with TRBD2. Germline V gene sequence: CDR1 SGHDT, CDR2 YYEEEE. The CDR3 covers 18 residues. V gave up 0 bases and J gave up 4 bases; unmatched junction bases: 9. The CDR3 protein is CASSLGLAGGTWYNEQFF. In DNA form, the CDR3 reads TGTGCCAGCAGCTTGGGGCTAGCGGGGGGAACATGGTACAATGAGCAGTTCTTC.